The clone carrying this TCR beta chain has a handful of counts. This sample was included in a study of identical twins. This CDR3 contains 16 residues. Germline assignment: CDR1 SEHNR and CDR2 FQNEAQ (reference sequence). Unmatched junction bases numbered 12, after V lost 3 bases and J lost 7 bases. It was template switching that added a universal primer site, and there were unique molecular identifiers on the cDNA. TCRdb recomputed calls from the 5' RACE reads with MiXCR, one row per CDR3 protein. The table lists roughly 770,000 distinct CDR3 sequences, 18% of them singletons, with 13% in the top ten. This sample was also put to use in a study of T cells expressing NK-cell markers. According to that study: According to the study, TCR beta repertoires originated from sorted CD3+CD56+NKG2C+, CD3+CD56+NKG2C- and CD3+CD56-NKG2C+ T cells.

This chain joins TRBV7-9 and TRBJ2-1; 7 nucleotides match TRBD2. This TCR derives from a young woman in good health. The specimen sequenced was PBMCs. In nucleotides, the CDR3 is TGTGCCAGCAGCTTTCCCCGGGCGGGAGTGGAAAATGAGCAGTTCTTC. Residues: CASSFPRAGVENEQFF.